Shown below are 27 T cell receptor beta chains from a single sample sequenced in a study of cytomegalovirus exposure and HLA in healthy donors. The PCR used 60 Vbeta and 13 Jbeta primers. Clones were sequenced by immunoSEQ multiplex PCR, and TCRdb holds only the in-frame ones, with some missing. The sample yields roughly 80,000 clones, over 60% seen once. The sample comprised PBMCs. Receptors originate from a male donor in good health and CMV-seronegative.

This clone was seen a few times. The rearrangement links TRBV10-1 to TRBJ2-3; D remains unclear. The CDR3 loop spans 13 amino acids. From germline, CDR1 is WNHNN and CDR2 SYGVQD (reference sequence). The germline V and J ends were trimmed by 6 bases and 10 bases, with 17 bases remaining between them. CDR3 sequence reads: CASSPSSMRPQYF. CDR3 nucleotide sequence: TGCGCCAGCAGCCCTAGTTCCATGAGGCCGCAGTATTTT.

The rearrangement uses TRBV5-4 and TRBJ2-5, with a weak D call TRBD1 (5 bases). The CDR3 is made up of 14 amino acids. CDR1 and CDR2 (germline): SGHNT, YYREEE (reference sequence). The germline V and J ends were trimmed by 5 bases and 5 bases, with 16 bases remaining between them. DNA for the CDR3: TGTGCCAGCAGAAAAGAGCAGGGTTGGGAGACCCAGTACTTC. Translation gives CASRKEQGWETQYF. The complete variable domain, with remaining parts taken from reference TRBV5-4 and TRBJ2-5, reads ETGVTQSPTHLIKTRGQQVTLRCSSQSGHNTVSWYQQALGQGPQFIFQYYREEENGRGNFPPRFSGLQFPNYSSELNVNALELDDSALYLCASRKEQGWETQYFGPGTRLLVL.

The V gene is TRBV7-8, the J gene TRBJ2-1; TRBD2 aligns across 7 bases. CDR1 SGHVS and CDR2 FQNEAQ come from the germline V gene. The CDR3 is 18 residues long. With V trimmed by 0 bases and J by 3 bases, 11 bases remained unmatched. The DNA of the CDR3 is TGTGCCAGCAGCTTAGCTGACGGGAGGAGCTCGATCTACAATGAGCAGTTCTTC. It encodes CASSLADGRSSIYNEQFF.

The V call is TRBV29-1, the J call TRBJ2-5, with TRBD2 as a possible D gene (7 bases). Per germline, CDR1 SQVTM and CDR2 ANQGSEA. Trimming removed 7 bases from V and 5 bases from J, with 23 bases in between. CDR3 length equals 15 residues. CDR3 DNA sequence: TGCAGCGGTGGGGGGGGACACCAGGGGTGGGAGACCCAGTACTTC. Its protein product is CSGGGGHQGWETQYF.

This clone was counted a few times. The chain uses TRBV7-2 and TRBJ2-1; 13 nucleotides agree with TRBD2. CDR1 SGHTA and CDR2 FQGNSA come from the germline V gene. With 3 bases clipped from V and 1 base from J, the junction kept 9 bases outside the gene matches. The CDR3 is made up of 19 amino acids. As DNA, the CDR3 is TGTGCCAGCAGCTTCTCCCGGACTAGCGGGGGCAAGTCCTACAATGAGCAGTTCTTC. It is translated as CASSFSRTSGGKSYNEQFF.

This clone is a singleton in its sample. V and J are TRBV4-2 and TRBJ1-2; D gene uncertain. CDR3 length: 14 residues. CDR1 and CDR2 (germline): LGHNA, YNFKEQ. Trimming removed 1 base at V and 5 bases at J, with 11 bases between. DNA for the CDR3: TGTGCCAGCAGCCAAGGCCCATCGGGGTATGGCTACACCTTC. Amino acids: CASSQGPSGYGYTF.

J is TRBJ1-1 and V is TRBV6-5, with TRBD1 matching 7 bases. The length of the CDR3 is 12 residues. The V gene's germline CDR1 is MNHEY and CDR2 SVGAGI. V was pared by 9 bases and J by 10 bases, with 11 bases of the junction left unmatched. DNA of the CDR3: TGTGCCAGTACGCATGGGGACAGTTCAGCTTTCTTT. Encoded protein: CASTHGDSSAFF.

The J gene is TRBJ2-2, the V gene TRBV19, with TRBD2 identical over 12 bases. Germline V gene data show CDR1 as LNHDA and CDR2 as SQIVND (reference sequence). J gave up 3 bases and V 5 bases, and 7 bases lay outside the gene matches. This CDR3 has 17 residues. CDR3 in amino acids: CASSSTSGGQYTGELFF. The CDR3 DNA sequence: TGTGCCAGTAGTTCGACTAGCGGGGGTCAATACACCGGGGAGCTGTTTTTT.

To note about this clone: An end of the junction differs from the germline gene, which may be a read error. The chain employs TRBV4-3 and TRBJ1-2, with D perhaps matching TRBD1 (5 bases). From germline, CDR1 is LGHNA and CDR2 YSLEER. The CDR3 covers 14 residues. The CDR3 region has the DNA TGCGCCAGCAGCCAAGATGACAGAAACTATGGCTACCCCTTC. Amino acids: CASSQDDRNYGYPF.

With respect to this clone: At one of its ends the junction is not consistent with the germline gene, which may arise from a read error. The genes are TRBV2 and TRBJ1-6; no clear D. The CDR3 has 14 residues. CDR1 and CDR2 from the germline V gene are SNHLY and FYNNEI. The CDR3 bases are TGTGCCAGCAGTGAAGGTTATACGGGGTCACCCCTCAACTTT. It translates to CASSEGYTGSPLNF.

The V and J genes are TRBV19 and TRBJ1-2, with D maybe TRBD1 (5 bases). CDR1 is LNHDA and CDR2 is SQIVND in the germline V gene (reference sequence). CDR3 size: 14 residues. V was clipped by 7 bases and J by 5 bases, with 17 bases between them. The CDR3: CASMPLGATYGYTF. CDR3 bases: TGTGCCAGTATGCCCTTAGGGGCCACGTATGGCTACACCTTC. Using reference TRBV19 and TRBJ1-2 for the parts outside the CDR3, the full variable domain is DGGITQSPKYLFRKEGQNVTLSCEQNLNHDAMYWYRQDPGQGLRLIYYSQIVNDFQKGDIAEGYSVSREKKESFPLTVTSAQKNPTAFYLCASMPLGATYGYTFGSGTRLTVV.

The J gene is TRBJ2-5, the V gene TRBV5-6; D assignment may be TRBD1 or TRBD2 (6 bases each). Germline CDR1 is SGHDT and CDR2 is YYEEEE. V dropped 4 bases and J dropped 5 bases, with 12 bases sitting between them. CDR3 length equals 13 residues. CDR3 residues: CASSVGGLETQYF. CDR3 nucleotide sequence: TGTGCCAGCAGCGTGGGGGGCCTGGAGACCCAGTACTTC.

The chain employs TRBV30 and TRBJ1-1; no clear D. Trimming cost V 4 bases and J 1 base, with 10 bases left between them. The CDR3 loop spans 13 amino acids. The germline V gene has CDR1 GTSNPN and CDR2 SVGIG (reference sequence). CDR3 protein: CAWTLNGNTEAFF. The CDR3, as DNA: TGTGCCTGGACCCTAAACGGGAACACTGAAGCTTTCTTT.

The V call is TRBV27, the J call TRBJ1-4; D perhaps matches TRBD1 (5 bases). V was pared by 5 bases and J by 4 bases, with 8 bases between. From germline, CDR1 is MNHEY and CDR2 SMNVEV (reference sequence). The CDR3 has 13 residues. The CDR3 DNA is TGTGCCAGCAGTCGACAGATTAATGAAAAACTGTTTTTT. This gives the protein CASSRQINEKLFF.

The chain joins TRBV2 to TRBJ1-1; unclear D gene. The germline gives CDR1 SNHLY, CDR2 FYNNEI. V lost 7 bases and J lost 0, with 15 bases in between. The CDR3 sequence is 15 residues long. The CDR3 bases are TGTGCCAGCACCCTATCCACTCAAATGAACACTGAAGCTTTCTTT. As protein: CASTLSTQMNTEAFF.

The chain joins TRBV28 to TRBJ2-2; tentatively, D is TRBD1 (6 bases). The CDR3 runs 14 residues. V lost 6 bases and J 0 bases, leaving 8 bases between the germline ends. Germline V gene lookup returns CDR1 MDHEN and CDR2 SYDVKM. The CDR3 spells CASRGHTNTGELFF. The CDR3 nucleotides read TGTGCCAGCAGGGGACATACGAACACCGGGGAGCTGTTTTTT.

The rearrangement uses TRBV25-1 and TRBJ2-7; 7 bases fit TRBD1. Germline values: CDR1 MGHDK, CDR2 SYGVNS. The CDR3 sequence is 13 residues long. With V trimmed by 5 bases and J by 5 bases, 6 bases remained unmatched. The CDR3 region has the DNA TGTGCCAGCAGTAGTACAGGGGACCACGAGCAGTACTTC. It translates to CASSSTGDHEQYF.

The CDR3 here is CASSGGLAGGETQYF. As DNA, the CDR3 is TGTGCCAGCAGTGGGGGACTAGCGGGGGGAGAGACCCAGTACTTC. The V and J genes are TRBV6-1 and TRBJ2-5; 15 bases map to TRBD2. The germline CDR1 and CDR2 sequences are MNHNS and SASEGT. The J segment lost 4 bases and the V segment lost 4 bases, leaving 1 base of the junction unmatched. The CDR3 loop spans 15 amino acids.

This clone has just a few counts. The rearrangement uses TRBV29-1 and TRBJ2-7, with 7 positions matching TRBD1. The CDR3 is 12 amino acids. Trimming at V came to 7 bases and at J to 6 bases, leaving 9 bases not matched to a gene. The germline V gene has CDR1 SQVTM and CDR2 ANQGSEA. Here the CDR3 reads CSAYGQAGEQYF. The CDR3, as DNA: TGCAGCGCCTACGGACAGGCCGGCGAGCAGTACTTC.

The CDR3 sequence: CASSVGQGAGDTQYF. The CDR3 DNA reads TGTGCCAGCAGCGTGGGACAGGGGGCAGGAGATACGCAGTATTTT. V gene TRBV9 combines with J gene TRBJ2-3; 12 positions match TRBD1. The CDR3 runs 15 residues. Germline V gene sequence: CDR1 SGDLS, CDR2 YYNGEE. V shed 2 bases and J 5 bases; nucleotides not matched to a gene: 3.

The chain recombines TRBV18 with TRBJ2-2; a possible D gene is TRBD1 (6 bases). The ends were cut back, 3 bases at V and 4 bases at J, with 21 bases in the middle. The CDR3 has 18 amino acids. The germline V gene has CDR1 KGHSH and CDR2 LQKENI. For the CDR3, the DNA is TGTGCCAGCTCACCGGTAATACGGGACATTCGAGTCACCGGGGAGCTGTTTTTT. Protein product: CASSPVIRDIRVTGELFF. The full variable domain, completed using reference TRBV18 and TRBJ2-2, is NAGVMQNPRHLVRRRGQEARLRCSPMKGHSHVYWYRQLPEEGLKFMVYLQKENIIDESGMPKERFSAEFPKEGPSILRIQQVVRGDSAAYFCASSPVIRDIRVTGELFFGEGSRLTVL.

The chain is built from TRBV30 and TRBJ1-6, with a possible D match to TRBD1 (5 bases). The length of the CDR3 is 16 residues. The germline V and J ends were trimmed by 2 bases and 0 bases, with 11 bases remaining between them. Per germline, CDR1 GTSNPN and CDR2 SVGIG (reference sequence). The chain's CDR3 is CAWSPPGGSYNSPLHF. The CDR3 DNA sequence: TGTGCCTGGAGTCCACCCGGGGGCTCCTATAATTCACCCCTCCACTTT.

The chain employs TRBV10-3 and TRBJ2-5, with 12 positions matching TRBD2. This CDR3 contains 16 residues. CDR1 is ENHRY, CDR2 SYGVKD, per germline. The V and J ends lost 3 bases and 2 bases, in that order; junction bases with no gene match: 4. This CDR3 is CAISETGTSGQETQYF. The CDR3 DNA reads TGTGCCATCAGTGAAACCGGGACTAGCGGGCAAGAGACCCAGTACTTC.

As to this clone: Likely a read error: the CDR3 ends without its conserved phenylalanine or tryptophan. CDR3 region: CSVQGNYGYTL. CDR3 coding DNA: TGCAGTGTTCAGGGGAATTACGGCTACACCCTC. V usage is TRBV20-1 and J usage is TRBJ1-2; possibly TRBD1 for D (6 bases). V lost 7 bases, J lost 8 bases, and 14 bases lay in between. This CDR3 region has 11 residues. CDR1 is DFQATT, CDR2 SNEGSKA, per germline (reference sequence).

V and J are TRBV5-1 and TRBJ2-5; the match to TRBD2 covers 15 bases. This CDR3 contains 18 residues. Trimming took 0 bases from V and 4 from J; bases not matched to a gene: 7. Germline lookup yields CDR1 SGHRS and CDR2 YFSETQ. The CDR3 DNA reads as TGCGCCAGCAGCTTGGTGTTGGGACTAGCGGGAGGAGGAGAGACCCAGTACTTC. This translates into CASSLVLGLAGGGETQYF.

V is TRBV27 and J is TRBJ2-3; 11 bases map to TRBD2. This CDR3 has 15 residues. Looked up from germline, CDR1 is MNHEY and CDR2 is SMNVEV (reference sequence). The V and J ends lost 5 bases and 2 bases, in that order; junction bases with no gene match: 3. The CDR3 bases are TGTGCCAGCAGTATGGGACTAGCGGTCACAGATACGCAGTATTTT. Translation: CASSMGLAVTDTQYF.

V is TRBV30 and J is TRBJ2-7; TRBD1 matches 7 bases. This CDR3 has 13 amino acids. Germline CDR1 GTSNPN, CDR2 SVGIG (reference sequence). V lost 6 bases, J lost 1 base, and 6 bases stayed unmatched. The CDR3 here is CACRQTGSYEQYF. The DNA for the CDR3 is TGTGCCTGTAGGCAGACAGGGTCCTACGAGCAGTACTTC.